This paragraph reports one TCR beta chain. The antigen is not known. This record comes from a study of identical twins. TCRdb used MiXCR to reprocess the 5' RACE reads, holding one entry per CDR3 protein. The sample contains around 450,000 distinct CDR3 sequences, more than 13% of which appear only once. Study-wide points: Insertions were fewer in abundant cord blood beta clonotypes, whereas memory repertoires showed none of this pattern. Out-of-frame TCR alpha sharing observed in monozygotic twins exceeded model estimates. When twins shared out-of-frame alpha sequences, those sequences had excess low generation probability.

The CDR3 consists of 16 residues. V lost 0 bases, J lost 7 bases, and 8 bases stayed unmatched. Germline V gene sequence: CDR1 MNHEY, CDR2 SVGAGI. Another study also made use of these data, one on yellow fever vaccine responses in identical twins. That paper notes: Twins' T cell vaccine responses reportedly looked partly convergent, partly personalized.

This rearrangement joins TRBV6-5 to TRBJ1-4; TRBD1 matches 7 bases. This clonotype was sampled from a woman aged 18-35 years in good health. Sequencing was carried out using CD4+ T cells sorted from blood. CDR3 in DNA: TGTGCCAGCAGTTACTCGGAGGGGGCATACAGTGAAAAACTGTTTTTT. Translating it yields CASSYSEGAYSEKLFF.